The 5 T cell receptor beta chains given below trace back to one sample, sequenced in a study of OX40 agonist ivuxolimab in advanced cancers. The table came from immunoSEQ multiplex PCR; TCRdb's copy has only in-frame clones and leaves some out. Counted here are roughly 62,000 clones, 80% to 85% occurring once; the ten biggest clones make up approximately 4.4%. The sample was CD4+ or CD8+ T cells sorted from blood, taken in a trial of the OX40 agonist ivuxolimab. Receptors were obtained from an adult with an advanced solid tumor such as melanoma, head and neck, liver or kidney cancer.

The chain is built from TRBV4-1 and TRBJ2-5; D possibly corresponds to TRBD1 (5 bases). Trimming pared 4 bases from V and 0 bases from J, leaving 18 bases between. The CDR3 totals 17 residues. In germline, CDR1 is MGHRA, CDR2 YSYEKL. CDR3 sequence: CASSLPQNGRDQETQYF. Written as DNA, the CDR3 is TGCGCCAGCAGCCTACCCCAAAACGGCAGGGACCAAGAGACCCAGTACTTC.

V and J are TRBV4-1 and TRBJ2-5, with TRBD2 identical over 10 bases. CDR1 MGHRA and CDR2 YSYEKL come from the germline V gene. The CDR3 consists of 16 residues. J was trimmed by 4 bases and V by 1 base; bases with no gene match: 6. CDR3 nucleotides: TGCGCCAGCAGCCAAGCTCCCAGCGGGGGGGCAGAGACCCAGTACTTC. Translation: CASSQAPSGGAETQYF.

V gene TRBV9 combines with J gene TRBJ1-1, with D tentatively TRBD1 (6 bases). The CDR3 length is 15 residues. In germline, CDR1 is SGDLS, CDR2 YYNGEE. Trimming took 3 bases from V and 1 from J, leaving 13 bases between them. CDR3 residues: CASSATTGPNTEAFF. The CDR3 DNA reads TGTGCCAGCAGCGCAACGACAGGACCGAACACTGAAGCTTTCTTT.

The CDR3 DNA reads as TGTGCCAGCAGCTTCCCGGGACAGCGATACTACGAGCAGTACTTC. Residues: CASSFPGQRYYEQYF. This chain links TRBV5-6 with TRBJ2-7, with 7 nucleotides matching TRBD1. CDR3 length equals 15 residues. V shed 2 bases and J 3 bases; nucleotides not matched to a gene: 8. Per the germline V gene, CDR1 is SGHDT and CDR2 is YYEEEE.

The rearrangement links TRBV11-1 to TRBJ2-7; D is uncertain. The CDR3 runs to 14 residues. CDR1 and CDR2 from the germline V gene are SGHAT and FQDESV (reference sequence). V gave up 4 bases and J gave up 2 bases, with 12 bases separating them. The CDR3 DNA sequence: TGTGCCAGCAGCTCCGCCGGTAGCCCCTACGAGCAGTACTTC. Its protein is CASSSAGSPYEQYF. Full variable domain (remainder filled in from reference TRBV11-1 and TRBJ2-7): EAEVAQSPRYKITEKSQAVAFWCDPISGHATLYWYRQILGQGPELLVQFQDESVVDDSQLPKDRFSAERLKGVDSTLKIQPAELGDSAMYLCASSSAGSPYEQYFGPGTRLTVT.